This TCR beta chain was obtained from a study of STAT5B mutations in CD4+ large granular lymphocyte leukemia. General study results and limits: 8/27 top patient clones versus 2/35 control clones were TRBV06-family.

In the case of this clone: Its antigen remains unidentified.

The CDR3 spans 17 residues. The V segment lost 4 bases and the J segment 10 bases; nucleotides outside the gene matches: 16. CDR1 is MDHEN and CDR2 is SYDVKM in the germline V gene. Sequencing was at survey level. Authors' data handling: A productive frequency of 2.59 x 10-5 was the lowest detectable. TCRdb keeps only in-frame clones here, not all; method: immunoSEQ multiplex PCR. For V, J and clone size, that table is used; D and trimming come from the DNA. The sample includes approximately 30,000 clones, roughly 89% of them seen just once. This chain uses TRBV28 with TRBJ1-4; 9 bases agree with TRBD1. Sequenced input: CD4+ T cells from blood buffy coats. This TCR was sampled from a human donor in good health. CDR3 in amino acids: CASSSAGQGKIVGKLFF. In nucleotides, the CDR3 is TGTGCCAGCAGTTCGGCAGGACAGGGGAAAATCGTCGGAAAACTGTTTTTT.